Ten or more counts support the clone carrying this T cell receptor (beta chain). Its antigen is unknown. The source of the sample is a study of T cells after yellow fever vaccination. One entry per CDR3 protein, called by TCRdb with MiXCR from the 5' RACE reads. The repertoire consists of approximately 300,000 distinct CDR3 sequences, with 6.8% occurring once and the leading ten covering 15% to 20%. Points from the study as a whole: Booster sampling recovered most clones from primary vaccination (less than 97% CD4, roughly 90% CD8).

This CDR3 spans 17 amino acids. V was pared by 3 bases and J by 2 bases, with 22 bases between. The V gene's germline CDR1 is DFQATT and CDR2 SNEGSKA (reference sequence). Here the sequenced sample was PBMCs, taken more than 40 days after the first yellow fever vaccination. This chain links TRBV20-1 with TRBJ2-5; D call uncertain. This clonotype originated in a man aged 18 to 30 who received the YFV17D yellow fever vaccine. CDR3 sequence (DNA): TGCAGTGCTAGCAAGCCGAAAGTCGGGCTGGCACAAGAGACCCAGTACTTC. Translation gives CSASKPKVGLAQETQYF.